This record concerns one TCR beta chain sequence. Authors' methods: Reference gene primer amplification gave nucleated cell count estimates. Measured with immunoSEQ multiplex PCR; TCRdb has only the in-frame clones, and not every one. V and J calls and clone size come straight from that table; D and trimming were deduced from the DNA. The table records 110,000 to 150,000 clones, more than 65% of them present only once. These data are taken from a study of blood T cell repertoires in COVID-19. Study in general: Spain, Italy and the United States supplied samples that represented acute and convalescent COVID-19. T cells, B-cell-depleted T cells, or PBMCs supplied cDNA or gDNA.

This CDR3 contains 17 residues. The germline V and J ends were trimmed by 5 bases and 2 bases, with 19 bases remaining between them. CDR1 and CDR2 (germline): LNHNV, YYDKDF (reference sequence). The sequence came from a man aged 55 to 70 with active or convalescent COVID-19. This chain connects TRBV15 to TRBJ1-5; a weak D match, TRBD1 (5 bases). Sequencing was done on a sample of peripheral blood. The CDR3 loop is CATSAGGAINRNQPQHF. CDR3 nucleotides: TGTGCCACCAGCGCAGGAGGGGCTATTAATCGCAATCAGCCCCAGCATTTT.